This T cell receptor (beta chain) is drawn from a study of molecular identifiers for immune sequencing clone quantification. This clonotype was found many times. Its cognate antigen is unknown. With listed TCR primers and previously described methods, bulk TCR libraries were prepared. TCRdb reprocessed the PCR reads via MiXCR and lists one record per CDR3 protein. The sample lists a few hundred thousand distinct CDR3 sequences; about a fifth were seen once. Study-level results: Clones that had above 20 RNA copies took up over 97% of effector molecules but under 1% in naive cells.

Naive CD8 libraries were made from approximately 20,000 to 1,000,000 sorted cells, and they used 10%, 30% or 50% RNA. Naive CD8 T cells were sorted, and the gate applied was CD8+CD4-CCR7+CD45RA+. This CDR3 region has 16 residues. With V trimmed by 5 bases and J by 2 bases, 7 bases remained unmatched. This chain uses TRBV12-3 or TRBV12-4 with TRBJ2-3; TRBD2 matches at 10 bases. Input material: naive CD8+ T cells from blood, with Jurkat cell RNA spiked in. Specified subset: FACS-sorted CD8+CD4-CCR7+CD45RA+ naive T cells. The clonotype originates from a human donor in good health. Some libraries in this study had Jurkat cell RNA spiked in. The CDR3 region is CASSRWTSGDTDTQYF. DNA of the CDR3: TGTGCCAGCAGTCGGTGGACTAGCGGAGACACAGATACGCAGTATTTT.